The 21 T cell receptor beta chains below were found in one sample sequenced in a study of shared clonotypes between healthy human individuals. TCRdb keeps only in-frame clones here, not all; method: immunoSEQ multiplex PCR. The table includes 95,000 to 120,000 clones, about 70% detected once. Input material: memory CD8+ T cells sorted from blood. Subset specified: CD45RO+ cells pooled with CCR7-negative TemRA cells. The receptors stem from a woman in her thirties in good health.

The chain joins TRBV7-9 to TRBJ2-5; the D gene could be TRBD1 or TRBD2 (5 bases each). The ends were cut back, 6 bases at V and 1 base at J, with 18 bases in the middle. The CDR3 totals 16 residues. The germline V gene encodes CDR1 SEHNR and CDR2 FQNEAQ (reference sequence). CDR3 nucleotide sequence: TGTGCCAGCAGACGGGACCGCGGTGGGAGCCAAGAGACCCAGTACTTC. Amino acids: CASRRDRGGSQETQYF.

The V and J genes are TRBV13 and TRBJ2-7, with 9 bases that match TRBD2. The CDR3 contains 16 residues. Trimming took 2 bases from V and 4 from J; bases not matched to a gene: 9. Germline V CDR1 and CDR2: PRHDT, FYEKMQ (reference sequence). This CDR3 reads CASSLLGAGGEYEQYF. The CDR3 region has the DNA TGTGCCAGCAGCTTACTCGGAGCGGGAGGAGAGTACGAGCAGTACTTC.

A single count supports this clone. The chain has TRBV29-1 and TRBJ1-4; D may be TRBD1 (5 bases). Trimming took off 5 bases at V and 4 bases at J, with 17 bases between the two ends. The germline CDR1 and CDR2 sequences are SQVTM and ANQGSEA. This CDR3 is built from 15 residues. CDR3 bases: TGCAGCGTTCGGGGCAGGGCCCTCGGTAATGAAAAACTGTTTTTT. This encodes CSVRGRALGNEKLFF. Looking up the rest from reference TRBV29-1 and TRBJ1-4 gives the full variable domain: SAVISQKPSRDICQRGTSLTIQCQVDSQVTMMFWYRQQPGQSLTLIATANQGSEATYESGFVIDKFPISRPNLTFSTLTVSNMSPEDSSIYLCSVRGRALGNEKLFFGSGTQLSVL.

The chain employs TRBV4-1 and TRBJ1-2; TRBD1 aligns across 9 bases. CDR1 is MGHRA, CDR2 YSYEKL, per germline. The junction had 4 bases not matched to a gene; V was cut back by 1 base and J by 1 base. This CDR3 comprises 16 residues. The chain's CDR3 is CASSQGTGALNYGYTF. The CDR3 DNA sequence: TGCGCCAGCAGCCAAGGGACAGGGGCTCTTAACTATGGCTACACCTTC.

This clone was counted only a few times. At one end the junction does not follow the germline gene, possibly because of a read error. DNA of the CDR3: TGTGCCAGCAGCCCCATCCCCTTTACAGGGACCTATGAGCAGTACTTC. Its translation: CASSPIPFTGTYEQYF. V is TRBV28 and J is TRBJ2-7; TRBD1 might be the D (6 bases). CDR1 MDHEN and CDR2 SYDVKM come from the germline V gene. CDR3 size: 16 residues.

A few counts support this clone. The chain joins TRBV28 to TRBJ1-3; TRBD1 might be the D (5 bases). This CDR3 has 15 residues. Per the germline V gene, CDR1 is MDHEN and CDR2 is SYDVKM. V was shortened by 7 bases and J by 0 bases, with 13 bases between the two germline ends. In DNA, the CDR3 is TGTGCCAGCACATTACAGGAGAGCTCTGGAAACACCATATATTTT. It is translated as CASTLQESSGNTIYF. Complete variable domain (other parts from reference TRBV28 and TRBJ1-3): DVKVTQSSRYLVKRTGEKVFLECVQDMDHENMFWYRQDPGLGLRLIYFSYDVKMKEKGDIPEGYSVSREKKERFSLILESASTNQTSMYLCASTLQESSGNTIYFGEGSWLTVV.

This clone was found a few times. This sequence joins TRBV7-9 and TRBJ2-7; TRBD2 matches at 12 bases. This CDR3 is 15 amino acids long. V was pared by 4 bases and J by 4 bases, with 5 bases of the junction left unmatched. The germline V gene has CDR1 SEHNR and CDR2 FQNEAQ (reference sequence). The CDR3 here is CASSSWTSGMYEQYF. CDR3 bases: TGTGCCAGCAGCTCGTGGACTAGCGGGATGTACGAGCAGTACTTC.

The chain uses TRBV6-5 and TRBJ1-1; 9 nucleotides agree with TRBD1. The J segment lost 2 bases and the V segment lost 6 bases, leaving 7 bases of the junction unmatched. The CDR3 sequence is 15 residues long. The V gene's germline CDR1 is MNHEY and CDR2 SVGAGI. The CDR3, as DNA: TGTGCCAGCAGCGACCCGGGACAGGGAAACACTGAAGCTTTCTTT. This encodes CASSDPGQGNTEAFF.

The count of this clone is one. The chain links TRBV5-1 to TRBJ2-2, with D unresolved. The V gene's germline CDR1 is SGHRS and CDR2 YFSETQ. This CDR3 spans 15 amino acids. Trimming shortened V by 2 bases and J by 3 bases, and 11 bases separated the two germline ends. The CDR3 DNA sequence: TGCGCCAGCAGCTTAGCGCGAGGAGACACCGGGGAGCTGTTTTTT. Translated, it gives CASSLARGDTGELFF.

Notes on this clone: Because the CDR3's place on the DNA is in doubt, the DNA is left out and the CDR3 is given as listed by TCRdb. The chain has TRBV28 and TRBJ1-1; TRBD1, the table's D call, lacks a check against the DNA. The CDR3 contains 17 residues when both ends are counted. The germline V gene has CDR1 MDHEN and CDR2 SYDVKM. The CDR3: CASSPSGRMFFGTEAFF.

This clone was observed once. V usage is TRBV2 and J usage is TRBJ1-5; D not resolved. CDR1 is SNHLY and CDR2 is FYNNEI in the germline V gene. The length of the CDR3 is 16 residues. V was clipped by 8 bases and J by 0 bases, with 17 bases between them. The CDR3 reads CASEGPRTHSNQPQHF. DNA of the CDR3: TGTGCCAGCGAGGGTCCGAGGACCCATAGCAATCAGCCCCAGCATTTT.

The rearrangement uses TRBV6-6 and TRBJ2-7, with 7 bases lining up with TRBD2. The CDR3 totals 14 residues. CDR1 is MNHNY and CDR2 is SVGAGI in the germline V gene (reference sequence). With 0 bases clipped from V and 5 bases from J, the junction kept 4 bases outside the gene matches. This chain's CDR3 is CASSYSLGGDEQYF. The CDR3 coding sequence is TGTGCCAGCAGTTACTCCCTGGGGGGGGACGAGCAGTACTTC.

This clone was detected a few times. V gene TRBV4-2 combines with J gene TRBJ1-2, with D perhaps TRBD1 (6 bases). The CDR3 contains 19 residues. Looked up from germline, CDR1 is LGHNA and CDR2 is YNFKEQ. V lost 0 bases to trimming and J lost 4 bases, with 24 bases between them. The CDR3 DNA reads TGTGCCAGCAGCCAAGATCTGTCGACAGGTTGGGGATCGGCCTATGGCTACACCTTC. Protein: CASSQDLSTGWGSAYGYTF.

The V gene is TRBV29-1, the J gene TRBJ2-1; 7 bases fit TRBD2. After removal of 7 bases from V and 7 bases from J, the junction contained 13 bases not matched to a gene. This CDR3 comprises 14 residues. Germline CDR1 is SQVTM and CDR2 is ANQGSEA. The CDR3 coding sequence is TGCAGCGCTTTAAGGGCGGGAGAGAGGAATGAGCAGTTCTTC. Amino acid sequence: CSALRAGERNEQFF.

V and J are TRBV9 and TRBJ2-7; a possible D gene is TRBD1 (5 bases). Germline loops: CDR1 SGDLS, CDR2 YYNGEE. Trimming left V 4 bases short and J 1 base short, with 9 bases between. This CDR3 comprises 13 residues. The CDR3 nucleotides read TGTGCCAGCAGCACCACAGGTTCCTACGAGCAGTACTTC. As protein: CASSTTGSYEQYF.

The V gene is TRBV19, the J gene TRBJ2-1; D is perhaps TRBD2 (5 bases). Germline V lookup: CDR1 LNHDA, CDR2 SQIVND (reference sequence). Trimming removed 5 bases from V and 2 bases from J, with 10 bases in between. The length of the CDR3 is 14 residues. The CDR3 DNA is TGTGCCAGTAGTCTCCTGACTACCTACAATGAGCAGTTCTTC. It translates to CASSLLTTYNEQFF.

The chain joins TRBV6-4 to TRBJ2-3; TRBD2 aligns across 10 bases. The CDR3 extends over 16 amino acids. The germline V gene encodes CDR1 MRHNA and CDR2 SNTAGT. V was clipped by 3 bases and J by 2 bases; unmatched bases: 5. In nucleotides, the CDR3 is TGTGCCAGCAGTGAGCGAGGACTAGCGGACACAGATACGCAGTATTTT. As protein: CASSERGLADTDTQYF.

In this sample, this clone turned up once. The chain is built from TRBV30 and TRBJ2-7; D tentatively reads TRBD1 or TRBD2 (5 bases each). In germline, CDR1 is GTSNPN, CDR2 SVGIG (reference sequence). V dropped 0 bases and J dropped 0 bases, with 6 bases sitting between them. The CDR3 is 13 amino acids. The CDR3 DNA is TGTGCCTGGAGTGTTGGGGGCTCCTACGAGCAGTACTTC. It encodes CAWSVGGSYEQYF.

This clone was seen repeatedly, ten times or more. The chain links TRBV7-7 to TRBJ2-7; possibly TRBD2 for D (5 bases). Germline V gives CDR1 SSHAT, CDR2 FNYEAQ (reference sequence). Trimming cost V 5 bases and J 4 bases, with 18 bases left between them. The CDR3 is 15 amino acids. CDR3 DNA sequence: TGTGCCAGCAGCCCCTACCCCATTTCGGGGTACGAGCAGTACTTC. Protein sequence: CASSPYPISGYEQYF.

The genes are TRBV10-3 and TRBJ2-7, with D uncertain. This CDR3 spans 13 amino acids. Trimming stripped 3 bases from V and 3 bases from J, with 9 bases between. Germline V gives CDR1 ENHRY, CDR2 SYGVKD. CDR3 DNA: TGTGCCATCAGTGAACGGGTGCACTACGAGCAGTACTTC. This codes for CAISERVHYEQYF.

This rearrangement joins TRBV7-9 to TRBJ2-2; D is perhaps TRBD2 (6 bases). Germline values: CDR1 SEHNR, CDR2 FQNEAQ (reference sequence). V lost 7 bases, J lost 4 bases, and 16 bases lay in between. The CDR3 consists of 15 residues. The CDR3 sequence: CASTPRGISTGELFF. CDR3 bases: TGTGCCAGCACCCCACGGGGGATCAGCACCGGGGAGCTGTTTTTT.